This T cell receptor (beta chain) was captured by sequencing in a study of radiation and T cells in renal cell carcinoma. Clones were read by immunoSEQ multiplex PCR, and TCRdb kept only the in-frame ones, dropping some. The sample lists 95,000 to 150,000 clones, around 81% occurring once. Time point specified: blood 2 weeks post-SBRT. Described treatment: 15 Gy SBRT to primary tumor, nephrectomy 4 weeks later. This CDR3 has 14 amino acids. CDR1 is MNHNY, CDR2 SVGAGI, per germline (reference sequence). V lost 5 bases, J lost 1 base, and 12 bases lay in between. The gene calls are TRBV6-6 and TRBJ2-7; maybe TRBD1 (6 bases). The origin of this receptor is a man in his fifties with renal cell carcinoma. The sample in question was blood, obtained from a patient whose treatment included radiotherapy and nephrectomy. The CDR3: CASSPQGGSYEQYF. The CDR3 region has the DNA TGTGCCAGCAGTCCACAGGGCGGATCCTACGAGCAGTACTTC.